A single sample gave rise to the 16 T cell receptor beta chains below, sequenced in a study of shared clonotypes between healthy human individuals. Only in-frame clones appear in the TCRdb table, and some are missing; sequencing was by immunoSEQ multiplex PCR. This repertoire shows around 2.5 million clones, over 85% found once; its top ten account for about 0.34%. Sequences were obtained from naive CD4+ T cells from PBMCs. This sample's subset: CD45RA+ positively selected. These TCRs come from a young man in good health. Some clones in this sample may be carry-over from other donors' samples.

Comment on this clone: The identical CDR3 is also encoded by other nucleotide sequences in the sample. This chain connects TRBV9 to TRBJ2-6; D might be TRBD2 (5 bases). Germline CDR1 SGDLS, CDR2 YYNGEE. Trimming took 2 bases from V and 0 from J, leaving 6 bases between them. This CDR3 is 15 amino acids long. CDR3 nucleotides: TGTGCCAGCAGCGTCGGACTCTCTGGGGCCAACGTCCTGACTTTC. This sequence encodes CASSVGLSGANVLTF.

V is TRBV15 and J is TRBJ1-1; D uncertain. Germline CDR1 LNHNV, CDR2 YYDKDF (reference sequence). There are 14 residues in the CDR3. Trimming took 3 bases from V and 0 from J, leaving 8 bases between them. CDR3 sequence reads: CATSSRRMNTEAFF. The CDR3 nucleotides are TGTGCCACCAGCAGTCGCAGAATGAACACTGAAGCTTTCTTT.

This chain connects TRBV21-1 to TRBJ2-4. TRBV21-1 is a pseudogene segment. The CDR3 is 14 residues long. The CDR3 coding sequence is TGTGCCAGCAGCAAAGTTTTAGGACCTAACATTCAGTACTTC. It specifies CASSKVLGPNIQYF.

The rearrangement uses TRBV28 and TRBJ2-3; 12 bases map to TRBD2. From germline, CDR1 is MDHEN and CDR2 SYDVKM. V was pared by 3 bases and J by 7 bases, with 5 bases of the junction left unmatched. This CDR3 is 15 amino acids long. The CDR3 coding sequence is TGTGCCAGCAGTTTTCTAGCGGGAGGGTTAAATACGCAGTATTTT. This translates into CASSFLAGGLNTQYF.

J is TRBJ2-7 and V is TRBV13; D ambiguous. This CDR3 contains 17 residues. Per germline, CDR1 PRHDT and CDR2 FYEKMQ (reference sequence). V gave up 0 bases and J gave up 0 bases, with 15 bases separating them. CDR3 amino acids: CASSLGRSQMSSYEQYF. CDR3 nucleotides: TGTGCCAGCAGCTTAGGCCGGAGCCAGATGAGCTCCTACGAGCAGTACTTC.

This clone was observed many times. The junction departs from germline at one end; a sequencing error may be responsible. This chain connects TRBV4-3 to TRBJ2-7; 7 bases map to TRBD2. The germline CDR1 and CDR2 sequences are LGHNA and YSLEER. This CDR3 is 15 amino acids long. CDR3 nucleotides: TGCGCCAGCAGCCAAGAAGGCGGGAGTAGATACGGTCAGCACTTC. It is translated as CASSQEGGSRYGQHF.

The chain joins TRBV5-6 to TRBJ2-7; D is perhaps TRBD1 or TRBD2 (5 bases each). The germline CDR1 and CDR2 sequences are SGHDT and YYEEEE. The CDR3 runs to 13 residues. V lost 0 bases, J lost 6 bases, and 10 bases lay in between. The CDR3 reads CASSLGWDPEQYF. CDR3 in DNA: TGTGCCAGCAGCTTGGGCTGGGACCCCGAGCAGTACTTC.

V gene TRBV28 combines with J gene TRBJ2-7, with D perhaps TRBD2 (7 bases). CDR3 length: 15 amino acids. The ends were cut back, 6 bases at V and 0 bases at J, with 15 bases in the middle. Germline CDR1 MDHEN, CDR2 SYDVKM. CDR3 sequence reads: CASRRGGFTSYEQYF. The CDR3 coding sequence is TGTGCCAGCAGGAGGGGGGGCTTTACCTCCTACGAGCAGTACTTC.

The chain links TRBV4-1 to TRBJ1-1, with a weak D call TRBD1 (5 bases). From germline, CDR1 is MGHRA and CDR2 YSYEKL. Trimming shortened V by 2 bases and J by 3 bases, and 7 bases separated the two germline ends. The CDR3 is 13 residues long. CDR3 residues: CASSQLGDTEAFF. CDR3 nucleotides: TGCGCCAGCAGCCAATTAGGGGACACTGAAGCTTTCTTT.

The V call is TRBV4-2, the J call TRBJ1-3, with TRBD1 identical over 7 bases. The CDR3 has 16 amino acids. J lost 3 bases, V lost 4 bases, and 9 bases had no gene match. CDR1 is LGHNA and CDR2 is YNFKEQ in the germline V gene. The CDR3 DNA reads as TGTGCCAGCAGCCGAACGGCGGGGACAGATGGAAACACCATATATTTT. It translates to CASSRTAGTDGNTIYF.

The chain links TRBV9 to TRBJ1-1; no clear D gene. V was shortened by 3 bases and J by 4 bases, with 13 bases between the two germline ends. The CDR3 is 14 amino acids. CDR1 is SGDLS and CDR2 is YYNGEE in the germline V gene. The DNA of the CDR3 is TGTGCCAGCAGCGCATCTTTCGGGTTCACTGAAGCTTTCTTT. This sequence encodes CASSASFGFTEAFF.

V is TRBV5-1 and J is TRBJ1-1; 8 nucleotides line up with TRBD1. CDR1 and CDR2 (germline): SGHRS, YFSETQ. The CDR3 is 17 residues long. V was pared by 1 base and J by 4 bases, with 12 bases of the junction left unmatched. CDR3 DNA sequence: TGCGCCAGCAGCTTGTCCCTTGGACAGGGCGGCGGCACTGAAGCTTTCTTT. It translates to CASSLSLGQGGGTEAFF.

V and J are TRBV29-1 and TRBJ2-7, with D possibly being TRBD1 (5 bases). The length of the CDR3 is 12 residues. In germline, CDR1 is SQVTM, CDR2 ANQGSEA. CDR3 nucleotides: TGCAGTGGCAAGGGGCCTCGAGACGAGCAGTACTTC. This encodes CSGKGPRDEQYF.

The count of this clone is one. The chain has TRBV28 and TRBJ2-2; D is perhaps TRBD1 or TRBD2 (5 bases each). Germline CDR1 MDHEN, CDR2 SYDVKM. V dropped 6 bases and J dropped 6 bases, with 14 bases sitting between them. The CDR3 has 14 residues. CDR3 sequence reads: CASRPGDRAGELFF. CDR3 coding DNA: TGTGCCAGCAGACCTGGGGACCGGGCCGGGGAGCTGTTTTTT.

The chain combines TRBV5-1 with TRBJ1-2, with 8 bases aligning to TRBD1. Losses at the gene ends were 0 bases for V and 7 bases for J; bases not matched to a gene: 11. CDR3 length equals 16 residues. Looked up from germline, CDR1 is SGHRS and CDR2 is YFSETQ. The chain's CDR3 is CASSLEGQAVVRGYTF. Written as DNA, the CDR3 is TGCGCCAGCAGCTTGGAGGGACAGGCGGTTGTGCGTGGCTACACCTTC.

V usage is TRBV7-9 and J usage is TRBJ1-4, with 10 positions matching TRBD1. CDR1 is SEHNR and CDR2 is FQNEAQ in the germline V gene (reference sequence). After removal of 5 bases from V and 3 bases from J, the junction contained 9 bases not matched to a gene. The CDR3 extends over 17 amino acids. Here the CDR3 reads CASSHIGTGVANEKLFF. CDR3 DNA sequence: TGTGCCAGCAGCCATATCGGGACAGGGGTAGCTAATGAAAAACTGTTTTTT.